This is a list of T cell receptor beta chains from one sample in a study of vaccination effects on CD4 cells after COVID-19. The antigens for these receptors are not known. The assay was immunoSEQ multiplex PCR, and TCRdb's table has in-frame clones only and misses some. Here the sample spans fewer than 85,000 clones, about 80% being singletons. The sample consisted of CD4+ T cells from PBMCs cultured with HCoV-OC43 spike peptides, taken after COVID-19 vaccination. Receptor source: a human donor who received a COVID-19 vaccine. CDR3s include the opening cysteine and the closing phenylalanine or tryptophan. Fields, in order: clone size, V gene, J gene, D gene, CDR3 DNA, CDR3 protein. The D gene is left open where the match is weak. Size values are once, few and many counts, or a class for expanded clones, and some rows have none.

abundance: NA
v_gene: TRBV10-3
j_gene: TRBJ1-3
d_gene: NA
CDR3nt: TGTGCCGTCGGAACCTCTGGAAACACCATATATTTT
CDR3aa: CAVGTSGNTIYF

abundance: NA
v_gene: TRBV28
j_gene: TRBJ1-1
d_gene: NA
CDR3nt: TGTGCCAGCAGTTTGAGGGTCTCGGGCACTGAAGCTTTCTTT
CDR3aa: CASSLRVSGTEAFF

abundance: NA
v_gene: TRBV4-1
j_gene: TRBJ2-3
d_gene: TRBD1
CDR3nt: TGCGCCAGCAGCCAAGGGGGCGGGACAGGGGGCACAGATACGCAGTATTTT
CDR3aa: CASSQGGGTGGTDTQYF

abundance: NA
v_gene: TRBV5-1
j_gene: TRBJ1-2
d_gene: NA
CDR3nt: TGCGCCAGCAGCTTGATTGGGCCAGGGTACGGCTACACCTTC
CDR3aa: CASSLIGPGYGYTF

abundance: few
v_gene: TRBV6-6
j_gene: TRBJ2-2
d_gene: NA
CDR3nt: TGTGCCAGCAGTTACAACAGGGGAGGCGGGGAGCTGTTTTTT
CDR3aa: CASSYNRGGGELFF

abundance: NA
v_gene: TRBV6-5
j_gene: TRBJ1-2
d_gene: NA
CDR3nt: TGTGCCAGCAGTTACTCGGGAGGGAACTACTATGGCTACACCTTC
CDR3aa: CASSYSGGNYYGYTF

abundance: NA
v_gene: TRBV24-1
j_gene: TRBJ1-5
d_gene: NA
CDR3nt: TGTGCCACCAGTGTCACAGGGATAAATCAGCCCCAGCATTTT
CDR3aa: CATSVTGINQPQHF

abundance: NA
v_gene: TRBV6-6
j_gene: TRBJ1-5
d_gene: NA
CDR3nt: TGTGCCAGCAGTTACGGGGGGGCATATCAGCCCCAGCATTTT
CDR3aa: CASSYGGAYQPQHF

abundance: few
v_gene: TRBV9
j_gene: TRBJ1-6
d_gene: NA
CDR3nt: TGTGCCAGCAGCGTCGGGGGTTCCGGATATTCACCCCTCCACTTT
CDR3aa: CASSVGGSGYSPLHF

abundance: NA
v_gene: TRBV9
j_gene: TRBJ1-1
d_gene: NA
CDR3nt: TGTGCCAGCAGCCCCCGGGGGCAGGAGTTTACTGAAGCTTTCTTT
CDR3aa: CASSPRGQEFTEAFF

abundance: once
v_gene: TRBV7-9
j_gene: TRBJ1-2
d_gene: NA
CDR3nt: TGTGCCAGCAGCTTACGCGGGGGGGAGAACTATGGCTACACCTTC
CDR3aa: CASSLRGGENYGYTF

abundance: NA
v_gene: TRBV19
j_gene: TRBJ1-1
d_gene: NA
CDR3nt: TGTGCCAGTAGTACCCAGGGTGTGTTTACTGAAGCTTTCTTT
CDR3aa: CASSTQGVFTEAFF

abundance: few
v_gene: TRBV5-1
j_gene: TRBJ1-2
d_gene: NA
CDR3nt: TGCGCCAGCAGCTTGGGAGGTATCTCCGTTTGGGGCTACACCTTC
CDR3aa: CASSLGGISVWGYTF

abundance: few
v_gene: TRBV5-1
j_gene: TRBJ2-2
d_gene: NA
CDR3nt: TGCGCCAGCACAATAGACACCTACACCGGGGAGCTGTTTTTT
CDR3aa: CASTIDTYTGELFF

abundance: NA
v_gene: TRBV3-1/TRBV3-2
j_gene: TRBJ2-5
d_gene: NA
CDR3nt: TGTGCCAGCAGAAGAGAAGGCGCGGCCCAGTACTTC
CDR3aa: CASRREGAAQYF

abundance: NA
v_gene: TRBV4-2
j_gene: TRBJ2-2
d_gene: NA
CDR3nt: TGTGCCAGCAGCCTACTGACCCCAGGGGCCTCCACCGGGGAGCTGTTTTTT
CDR3aa: CASSLLTPGASTGELFF

abundance: NA
v_gene: TRBV28
j_gene: TRBJ1-5
d_gene: TRBD1
CDR3nt: TGTGCCAGCATCAGGGGGGGGGCTGATAGCAATCAGCCCCAGCATTTT
CDR3aa: CASIRGGADSNQPQHF

abundance: NA
v_gene: TRBV7-9
j_gene: TRBJ2-1
d_gene: NA
CDR3nt: TGTGCCAGCAGCCCGGTCCCGTTCTTC
CDR3aa: CASSPVPFF

abundance: few
v_gene: TRBV7-2
j_gene: TRBJ1-5
d_gene: TRBD1
CDR3nt: TGTGCCAGCAGCCCAGGGACAGGGGGAAATCAGCCCCAGCATTTT
CDR3aa: CASSPGTGGNQPQHF

abundance: NA
v_gene: TRBV6-4
j_gene: TRBJ2-1
d_gene: TRBD1
CDR3nt: TGTGCCAGCAGTTCTACAGGGGGCGTTCAGTTCTTC
CDR3aa: CASSSTGGVQFF

abundance: NA
v_gene: TRBV6-5
j_gene: TRBJ1-2
d_gene: NA
CDR3nt: TGTGCCAGCGGTACAACAACCAACTATGGCTACACCTTC
CDR3aa: CASGTTTNYGYTF

abundance: NA
v_gene: TRBV12-3/TRBV12-4
j_gene: TRBJ2-1
d_gene: NA
CDR3nt: TGTGCCAGCAGTTTACGGGCCCGGGAGCAGTTCTTC
CDR3aa: CASSLRAREQFF

abundance: NA
v_gene: TRBV7-2
j_gene: TRBJ2-3
d_gene: NA
CDR3nt: TGTGCCAGCAGCTTAGTTGTTCGGGGATCAGGCACAGATACGCAGTATTTT
CDR3aa: CASSLVVRGSGTDTQYF

abundance: NA
v_gene: TRBV7-2
j_gene: TRBJ2-5
d_gene: TRBD2
CDR3nt: TGTGCCAGCAGCTTGTTCAGCGGGGGGGCCGAGACCCAGTACTTC
CDR3aa: CASSLFSGGAETQYF

abundance: NA
v_gene: TRBV2
j_gene: TRBJ1-3
d_gene: NA
CDR3nt: TGTGCCAGCAGTGAAGGGTTCGGACGGGGGTCCTCTGGAAACACCATATATTTT
CDR3aa: CASSEGFGRGSSGNTIYF

abundance: NA
v_gene: TRBV2
j_gene: TRBJ1-4
d_gene: NA
CDR3nt: TGTGCCAGCAGTGAAAACCAAGGGGCGTCTAATGAAAAACTGTTTTTT
CDR3aa: CASSENQGASNEKLFF

abundance: NA
v_gene: TRBV6-1
j_gene: TRBJ1-1
d_gene: TRBD1
CDR3nt: TGTGCCAGCAGTGAAAACAGGGGTAACACTGAAGCTTTCTTT
CDR3aa: CASSENRGNTEAFF

abundance: NA
v_gene: TRBV25-1
j_gene: TRBJ1-1
d_gene: NA
CDR3nt: TGTGCCAGCGGGGAAGGGGACTGGAACACTGAAGCTTTCTTT
CDR3aa: CASGEGDWNTEAFF

abundance: NA
v_gene: TRBV24-1
j_gene: TRBJ2-1
d_gene: NA
CDR3nt: TGTGCCACCAGTGATTTGCCCTTGAATGAGCAGTTCTTC
CDR3aa: CATSDLPLNEQFF

abundance: NA
v_gene: TRBV6-5
j_gene: TRBJ1-5
d_gene: NA
CDR3nt: TGTGCCAGCAGGCCGCCGGGACAAAGCAATCAGCCCCAGCATTTT
CDR3aa: CASRPPGQSNQPQHF

abundance: NA
v_gene: TRBV6-1
j_gene: TRBJ2-5
d_gene: NA
CDR3nt: TGTGCCAGCAGTGAAGACGGGGCGAAGAGAGTGGAGACCCAGTACTTC
CDR3aa: CASSEDGAKRVETQYF

abundance: NA
v_gene: TRBV4-1
j_gene: TRBJ2-2
d_gene: NA
CDR3nt: TGCGCCAGCAGCCAAGATCACGGTCCCGCCGGGGAGCTGTTTTTT
CDR3aa: CASSQDHGPAGELFF

abundance: NA
v_gene: TRBV19
j_gene: TRBJ2-3
d_gene: NA
CDR3nt: TGTGCCAGTAGTACCAGGGACGGCTCTAGCACAGATACGCAGTATTTT
CDR3aa: CASSTRDGSSTDTQYF

abundance: NA
v_gene: TRBV3-1/TRBV3-2
j_gene: TRBJ2-1
d_gene: NA
CDR3nt: TGTGCCAGCGCCACTCGGGGGGCCTCCTACAATGAGCAGTTCTTC
CDR3aa: CASATRGASYNEQFF

abundance: NA
v_gene: TRBV7-8
j_gene: TRBJ2-5
d_gene: NA
CDR3nt: TGTGCCAGCAGTCCAGGGGGGAGAGAGACCCAGTACTTC
CDR3aa: CASSPGGRETQYF

abundance: NA
v_gene: TRBV10-3
j_gene: TRBJ2-5
d_gene: NA
CDR3nt: TGTGCCATCAGTGCCTTTTCAGGGGCGTTTGAGACCCAGTACTTC
CDR3aa: CAISAFSGAFETQYF

abundance: NA
v_gene: TRBV5-5
j_gene: TRBJ1-1
d_gene: NA
CDR3nt: TGTGCCAGCAGCTGGTCAGAATGGGGTACTGAAGCTTTCTTT
CDR3aa: CASSWSEWGTEAFF

abundance: NA
v_gene: TRBV2
j_gene: TRBJ2-1
d_gene: NA
CDR3nt: TGTGCCAGCAGTGAGTATTCGGGGCAAGTCAATGAGCAGTTCTTC
CDR3aa: CASSEYSGQVNEQFF

abundance: NA
v_gene: TRBV15
j_gene: TRBJ2-5
d_gene: TRBD1
CDR3nt: TGTGCCACCAGCAGAGGTCGGGACAGGGAGGAGACCCAGTACTTC
CDR3aa: CATSRGRDREETQYF

abundance: NA
v_gene: TRBV7-9
j_gene: TRBJ1-5
d_gene: TRBD1
CDR3nt: TGTGCCAGCAGCCTTGGGACAGGGGGTGAACACCAGCCCCAGCATTTT
CDR3aa: CASSLGTGGEHQPQHF

abundance: NA
v_gene: TRBV19
j_gene: TRBJ1-6
d_gene: NA
CDR3nt: TGTGCCAGTATGGGGTCTTTAGCTAATTCACCCCTCCACTTT
CDR3aa: CASMGSLANSPLHF

abundance: few
v_gene: TRBV7-9
j_gene: TRBJ2-4
d_gene: NA
CDR3nt: TGTGCCAGCAGCTTAGCTGAGGCAATGGGCTTTTTTTTC
CDR3aa: CASSLAEAMGFFF

abundance: NA
v_gene: TRBV3-1/TRBV3-2
j_gene: TRBJ2-1
d_gene: NA
CDR3nt: TGTGCCAGCAGCCAAGGGCGGACACTAGGGGGTGAGCAGTTCTTC
CDR3aa: CASSQGRTLGGEQFF

abundance: NA
v_gene: TRBV19
j_gene: TRBJ2-4
d_gene: TRBD1
CDR3nt: TGTGCCAGTAGTAAGACAGGGGTCGGAGCCAAAAACATTCAGTACTTC
CDR3aa: CASSKTGVGAKNIQYF

abundance: NA
v_gene: TRBV15
j_gene: TRBJ2-3
d_gene: NA
CDR3nt: TGTGCCACCAGCAGAGAGGGGGGTCTCACAGATACGCAGTATTTT
CDR3aa: CATSREGGLTDTQYF

abundance: NA
v_gene: TRBV6-5
j_gene: TRBJ2-3
d_gene: NA
CDR3nt: TGTGCCAGCAGTTACCGGGACGTCGCAGATACGCAGTATTTT
CDR3aa: CASSYRDVADTQYF

abundance: NA
v_gene: TRBV10-3
j_gene: TRBJ2-3
d_gene: NA
CDR3nt: TGTGCCATCAGTTCTAGCGTCAGCACAGATACGCAGTATTTT
CDR3aa: CAISSSVSTDTQYF

abundance: NA
v_gene: TRBV7-2
j_gene: TRBJ1-2
d_gene: TRBD1
CDR3nt: TGTGCCAGCAGCTTAGCCCGGACAGGGGATGGCTACACCTTC
CDR3aa: CASSLARTGDGYTF

abundance: NA
v_gene: TRBV14
j_gene: TRBJ1-1
d_gene: NA
CDR3nt: TGTGCCAGCAGCCACCCCAAACCCTCAGGGCTGAACACTGAAGCTTTCTTT
CDR3aa: CASSHPKPSGLNTEAFF

abundance: NA
v_gene: TRBV19
j_gene: TRBJ1-5
d_gene: NA
CDR3nt: TGTGCCAGTAGTTCCAGGGCCGATAACAGCAATCAGCCCCAGCATTTT
CDR3aa: CASSSRADNSNQPQHF

abundance: NA
v_gene: TRBV30
j_gene: TRBJ1-3
d_gene: TRBD1
CDR3nt: TGTGCCTGGAGTACAGGGGCTGGAAACACCATATATTTT
CDR3aa: CAWSTGAGNTIYF

abundance: once
v_gene: TRBV4-3
j_gene: TRBJ2-6
d_gene: NA
CDR3nt: TGCGCCAGCAGCCCCCAGGAGGGGGCAGGGGCCAACGTCCTGACTTTC
CDR3aa: CASSPQEGAGANVLTF

abundance: NA
v_gene: TRBV7-9
j_gene: TRBJ1-4
d_gene: NA
CDR3nt: TGTGCCAGCAGCGCCTACAGTAGAACTAATGAAAAACTGTTTTTT
CDR3aa: CASSAYSRTNEKLFF

abundance: NA
v_gene: TRBV3-1/TRBV3-2
j_gene: TRBJ2-1
d_gene: NA
CDR3nt: TGTGCCAGCAGCCAAGCGTCGGGTTACAATGAGCAGTTCTTC
CDR3aa: CASSQASGYNEQFF

abundance: NA
v_gene: TRBV29-1
j_gene: TRBJ1-5
d_gene: TRBD1
CDR3nt: TGCAGCGTGATCGACAGGGGCCGCAATCAGCCCCAGCATTTT
CDR3aa: CSVIDRGRNQPQHF

abundance: NA
v_gene: TRBV10-3
j_gene: TRBJ2-3
d_gene: NA
CDR3nt: TGTGCCATCAGTGAGTCCACAGATACGCAGTATTTT
CDR3aa: CAISESTDTQYF

abundance: NA
v_gene: TRBV7-2
j_gene: TRBJ1-6
d_gene: NA
CDR3nt: TGTGCCAGCAGCTTCCTGACGGACGATTCACCCCTCCACTTT
CDR3aa: CASSFLTDDSPLHF